This TCR beta chain comes out of a study of T cells after yellow fever vaccination. Study-level findings and limits: Post-booster repertoires contained most primary-vaccination clones again (approximately 97% CD4, roughly 91% CD8). Researchers noted that a small share of clonotypes showed up in both CD4 and CD8 compartments.

On this clonotype: The antigen is unknown.

MiXCR, applied by TCRdb to the 5' RACE reads, yields one record per CDR3 protein. The data contain hundreds of thousands of distinct CDR3 sequences, 8.5% to 10% of them singletons. Sequences were derived from CD4+ T cells sorted from PBMCs, sampled 5 days after the yellow fever booster vaccination. The clonotype was recovered from a man younger than 30 who received the YFV17D yellow fever vaccine.

CDR3 sequence (DNA): TGTGCCAGCGGGAAACAGGGGACCAATCAGCCCCAGCATTTT. This codes for CASGKQGTNQPQHF. The genes are TRBV2 and TRBJ1-5; 7 bases match TRBD1. The CDR3 is made up of 14 amino acids. V lost 8 bases to trimming and J lost 3 bases; unmatched junction nucleotides: 7. Germline values: CDR1 SNHLY, CDR2 FYNNEI.